These 20 T cell receptor beta chains came from one sample sequenced in a study of shared clonotypes between healthy human individuals. Measured with immunoSEQ multiplex PCR; TCRdb has only the in-frame clones, and not every one. Of about 320,000 clones in the sample, around 87% were seen once. Sequenced sample: memory CD8+ T cells sorted from blood. Stated subset: CD45RO+ cells pooled with CCR7-negative TemRA cells. These receptors originate from a man aged 18 to 29 in good health.

This chain links TRBV7-9 with TRBJ1-2, with a possible D match to TRBD1 (6 bases). The germline V gene encodes CDR1 SEHNR and CDR2 FQNEAQ (reference sequence). V was pared by 1 base and J by 6 bases, with 15 bases between. The CDR3 totals 15 residues. The CDR3 protein is CASSLVGRGANGYTF. The CDR3 DNA sequence: TGTGCCAGCAGCTTAGTAGGCAGGGGAGCAAATGGCTACACCTTC.

V gene TRBV6-1 combines with J gene TRBJ1-6; D not resolved. Trimming shortened V by 1 base and J by 4 bases, and 17 bases separated the two germline ends. Germline V CDR1 and CDR2: MNHNS, SASEGT. The CDR3 runs 18 residues. In DNA form, the CDR3 reads TGTGCCAGCAGTGAAGTGAGTACCGCGTGGCTGTATAATTCACCCCTCCACTTT. The encoded protein is CASSEVSTAWLYNSPLHF.

V gene TRBV7-9 combines with J gene TRBJ2-3; 14 bases line up with TRBD2. V lost 8 bases and J lost 4; bases outside the gene matches: 5. In germline, CDR1 is SEHNR, CDR2 FQNEAQ (reference sequence). The CDR3 is 15 residues long. This chain's CDR3 is CASGTSGSGADTQYF. The DNA of the CDR3 is TGTGCCAGCGGGACTAGCGGGAGTGGAGCAGATACGCAGTATTTT.

A single count supports this clone. The chain links TRBV27 to TRBJ2-1; 12 nucleotides match TRBD2. Trimming took 7 bases from V and 3 from J; bases not matched to a gene: 4. The CDR3 has 15 residues. The germline V gene encodes CDR1 MNHEY and CDR2 SMNVEV (reference sequence). CDR3 amino acids: CASNLAGGLYNEQFF. CDR3 DNA: TGTGCCAGCAACCTAGCGGGAGGGCTCTACAATGAGCAGTTCTTC.

This clone has just a few counts. The genes are TRBV11-2 and TRBJ2-3; D unclear. The germline V and J ends were trimmed by 1 base and 1 base, with 6 bases remaining between them. The CDR3 covers 14 residues. From germline, CDR1 is SGHAT and CDR2 FQNNGV. The CDR3 DNA is TGTGCCAGCAGCTTAGCGGAGCGCACAGATACGCAGTATTTT. Amino acid sequence: CASSLAERTDTQYF.

This clone was recorded only once. The V and J genes are TRBV4-1 and TRBJ1-2; D ambiguous. This CDR3 has 14 residues. CDR1 and CDR2 (germline): MGHRA, YSYEKL. V gave up 0 bases and J gave up 5 bases, with 10 bases separating them. Here the CDR3 DNA reads TGCGCCAGCAGCCAAGAATTCGGACTTTATGGCTACACCTTC. This translates into CASSQEFGLYGYTF.

The table lists this clone with a count of one. This chain connects TRBV6-5 to TRBJ1-2; D not certain. The CDR3 length is 15 residues. Trimming cost V 0 bases and J 2 bases, with 10 bases left between them. Germline V gene sequence: CDR1 MNHEY, CDR2 SVGAGI. The CDR3 DNA sequence: TGTGCCAGCAGTTACTCGTTGCACAGAAACTATGGCTACACCTTC. It codes for CASSYSLHRNYGYTF.

This chain links TRBV6-1 with TRBJ1-1; maybe TRBD1 (5 bases). The germline V gene encodes CDR1 MNHNS and CDR2 SASEGT. CDR3 length: 13 residues. V was cut by 3 bases and J by 5 bases, with 10 bases left in between. CDR3 DNA sequence: TGTGCCAGCAGTGAGTGGAGGGGTACTGAAGCTTTCTTT. This gives the protein CASSEWRGTEAFF.

The chain employs TRBV18 and TRBJ2-7; D not resolved. The germline gives CDR1 KGHSH, CDR2 LQKENI. This CDR3 is built from 13 residues. The V gene lost 5 bases and the J gene lost 6 bases, with 14 bases spanning the gap. CDR3 DNA sequence: TGTGCCAGCTCAAGAGCGCGCCGAGGCGAGCAGTACTTC. Amino acids: CASSRARRGEQYF.

The rearrangement joins TRBV5-1 to TRBJ1-2; no firm D call. Trimming shortened V by 1 base and J by 6 bases, and 10 bases separated the two germline ends. The CDR3 spans 13 residues. Germline CDR1 reads SGHRS; CDR2 reads YFSETQ. CDR3 bases: TGCGCCAGCAGCTTGATTCCCCTGCATGGCTACACCTTC. The encoded protein is CASSLIPLHGYTF.

The genes are TRBV4-3 and TRBJ2-1; 11 nucleotides match TRBD2. The J segment lost 10 bases and the V segment lost 0 bases, leaving 8 bases of the junction unmatched. There are 16 residues in the CDR3. Germline V gene data show CDR1 as LGHNA and CDR2 as YSLEER. The CDR3 is CASSQDRLAGGGEQFF. The DNA for the CDR3 is TGCGCCAGCAGCCAAGATCGTCTAGCGGGAGGAGGAGAGCAGTTCTTC.

The rearrangement uses TRBV2 and TRBJ1-2, with D unclear. Deletions cut 3 bases from V and 1 base from J, with 9 bases between. The length of the CDR3 is 14 residues. Looked up from germline, CDR1 is SNHLY and CDR2 is FYNNEI. The chain's CDR3 is CASSDHPLNYGYTF. The CDR3 DNA follows: TGTGCCAGCAGTGACCACCCGCTTAACTATGGCTACACCTTC.

This clone appeared a few times. The V call is TRBV7-6, the J call TRBJ2-2, with 10 bases matching TRBD2. V gave up 6 bases and J gave up 3 bases; unmatched junction bases: 4. This CDR3 contains 15 residues. Germline CDR1 and CDR2: SGHVS and FNYEAQ. The CDR3 coding sequence is TGTGCCAGCAGGAAACTAGCGGGACACACCGGGGAGCTGTTTTTT. It yields the protein CASRKLAGHTGELFF.

Written as DNA, the CDR3 is TGTGCCAGCAGGATAGGGGACCAGGTCGGGAACTACGAGCAGTACTTC. Translated: CASRIGDQVGNYEQYF. This chain joins TRBV7-9 and TRBJ2-7; D could derive from TRBD1 or TRBD2 (5 bases each). Deletions cut 6 bases from V and 3 bases from J, with 21 bases between. The V gene's germline CDR1 is SEHNR and CDR2 FQNEAQ (reference sequence). The CDR3 has 16 residues.

Worth noting for this clone: Its ends do not fully match the called genes, so a read error is possible. The chain carries TRBV7-7 and TRBJ2-2, with TRBD1 matching over 7 bases. Germline-derived CDR1 and CDR2 are SSHAT and FNYEAQ (reference sequence). This CDR3 is 14 amino acids long. CDR3 loop: CASSRQQGPGELFF. CDR3 in DNA: TGTGCTAGCAGCCGTCAACAGGGGCCCGGGGAGCTGTTTTTT.

For this clone: This sample also contains other DNA sequences that code for the same CDR3. The V call is TRBV5-1, the J call TRBJ1-1; TRBD1 matches at 8 bases. From germline, CDR1 is SGHRS and CDR2 YFSETQ. This CDR3 comprises 15 residues. V lost 2 bases to trimming and J lost 1 base; unmatched junction nucleotides: 4. In DNA, the CDR3 is TGCGCCAGCAGCTTCGGGACAGGAGAGAACACTGAAGCTTTCTTT. This encodes CASSFGTGENTEAFF.

The chain joins TRBV4-1 to TRBJ2-1; 8 bases match TRBD1. J was trimmed by 5 bases and V by 4 bases; bases with no gene match: 10. The germline V gene has CDR1 MGHRA and CDR2 YSYEKL. The CDR3 is 16 residues long. The CDR3 region has the DNA TGCGCCAGCAGCCCATTGGGCCAGGGGGCTAACAATGAGCAGTTCTTC. This translates into CASSPLGQGANNEQFF.

J is TRBJ2-3 and V is TRBV10-3, with D perhaps matching TRBD2 (6 bases). Trimming took 6 bases from V and 5 from J, leaving 15 bases between them. This CDR3 comprises 14 residues. The V gene's germline CDR1 is ENHRY and CDR2 SYGVKD. CDR3 DNA sequence: TGTGCCATCAGCGGGGGAGATGCGGGAGATACGCAGTATTTT. It yields the protein CAISGGDAGDTQYF.

The V gene is TRBV7-9, the J gene TRBJ2-3; maybe TRBD2 (6 bases). With 3 bases removed from V and 0 bases from J, the gap between germline ends came to 13 bases. The germline V gene has CDR1 SEHNR and CDR2 FQNEAQ (reference sequence). The length of the CDR3 is 16 residues. CDR3 sequence: CASSLVFGRSTDTQYF. As DNA, the CDR3 is TGTGCCAGCAGCTTGGTCTTCGGGAGAAGCACAGATACGCAGTATTTT.

This sequence joins TRBV2 and TRBJ1-5, with D unresolved. CDR3 size: 16 residues. Trimming took off 2 bases at V and 5 bases at J, with 16 bases between the two ends. From germline, CDR1 is SNHLY and CDR2 FYNNEI. The CDR3 region is CASSERADGYYQPQHF. CDR3 nucleotides: TGTGCCAGCAGTGAACGCGCGGACGGATACTATCAGCCCCAGCATTTT.